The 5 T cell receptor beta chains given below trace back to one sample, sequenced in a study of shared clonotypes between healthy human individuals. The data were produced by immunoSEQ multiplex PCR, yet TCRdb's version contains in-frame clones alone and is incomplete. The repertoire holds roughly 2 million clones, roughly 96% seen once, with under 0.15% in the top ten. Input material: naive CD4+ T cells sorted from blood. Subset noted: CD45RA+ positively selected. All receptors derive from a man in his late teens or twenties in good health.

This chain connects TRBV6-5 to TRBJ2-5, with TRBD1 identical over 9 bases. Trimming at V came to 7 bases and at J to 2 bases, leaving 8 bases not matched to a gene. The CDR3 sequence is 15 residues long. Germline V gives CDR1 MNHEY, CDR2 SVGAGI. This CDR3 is CASNPAGQGQETQYF. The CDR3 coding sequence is TGTGCCAGCAACCCGGCGGGACAGGGACAAGAGACCCAGTACTTC.

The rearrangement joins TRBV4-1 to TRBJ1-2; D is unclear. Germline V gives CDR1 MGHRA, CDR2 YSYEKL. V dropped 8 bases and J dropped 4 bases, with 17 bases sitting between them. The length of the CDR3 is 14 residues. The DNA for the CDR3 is TGCGCCAGCTCACGAATTTTTGATGGCTATGGCTACACCTTC. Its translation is CASSRIFDGYGYTF.

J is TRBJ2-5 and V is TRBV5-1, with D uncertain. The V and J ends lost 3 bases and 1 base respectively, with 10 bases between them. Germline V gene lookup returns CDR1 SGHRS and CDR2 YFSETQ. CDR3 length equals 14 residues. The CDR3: CASSSDNSQETQYF. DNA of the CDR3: TGCGCCAGCAGCTCCGACAATTCCCAAGAGACCCAGTACTTC.

The CDR3 loop reads CASSEGLGQGFGEQFF. The CDR3 DNA is TGTGCCAGCAGTGAAGGTCTAGGACAGGGGTTCGGTGAGCAGTTCTTC. This chain joins TRBV6-1 and TRBJ2-1, with 9 nucleotides matching TRBD1. The CDR3 spans 16 residues. The V and J ends lost 1 base and 9 bases, in that order; junction bases with no gene match: 10. CDR1 is MNHNS and CDR2 is SASEGT in the germline V gene.

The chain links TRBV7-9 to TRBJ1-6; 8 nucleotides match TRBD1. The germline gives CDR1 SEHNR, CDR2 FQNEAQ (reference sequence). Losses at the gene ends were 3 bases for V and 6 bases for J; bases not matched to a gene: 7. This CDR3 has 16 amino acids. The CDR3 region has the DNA TGTGCCAGCAGCTTTGGGGTCACAGGGGGTAATTCACCCCTCCACTTT. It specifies CASSFGVTGGNSPLHF. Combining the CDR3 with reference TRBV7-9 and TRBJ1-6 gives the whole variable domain DTGVSQNPRHKITKRGQNVTFRCDPISEHNRLYWYRQTLGQGPEFLTYFQNEAQLEKSRLLSDRFSAERPKGSFSTLEIQRTEQGDSAMYLCASSFGVTGGNSPLHFGNGTRLTVT.